This T cell receptor (beta chain) was sequenced for a study of T cell responses to AZD1222 COVID-19 vaccine. Overall study results and limits: AZD1222 recipients seropositive at baseline numbered only 5 or 6. Spike-wide vaccine-associated CD4 TCRs dominated at 160-218 and 743-854. There were repertoire samples only from the period after the peak T cell response. Spike-specific TCR depth and breadth grew after two AZD1222 doses.

The repertoire was sequenced with immunoSEQ multiplex PCR; TCRdb's copy has only in-frame clones and lacks some. This sample yields 70,000 to 90,000 clones, of which around 90% are seen a single time; 2.2% belongs to the top ten. Turning to this clone: The antigen is unknown.

This CDR3 has 14 amino acids. Germline CDR1 reads MDHEN; CDR2 reads SYDVKM. The V end lost 7 bases, the J end lost 1 base, and 11 bases lay between the germline ends. The sequenced sample was peripheral blood, obtained on day 0 of AZD1222 vaccination. The chain combines TRBV28 with TRBJ1-5; D is unresolved. This sequence originates from an adult in good health. CDR3 amino acids: CASTRGGSNQPQHF. CDR3 nucleotides: TGTGCCAGCACCCGAGGAGGGAGCAATCAGCCCCAGCATTTT.